The TCR beta chain under discussion was sequenced for a study of identical twins. In this sample, this clonotype turned up a few times. The target antigen is unknown. Germline V lookup: CDR1 MNHEY, CDR2 SVGEGT. The CDR3 is made up of 15 amino acids. J was trimmed by 5 bases and V by 7 bases; bases with no gene match: 8. Notes on the study in general: Insertions ran lower in abundant cord blood beta clonotypes, though not in memory repertoires.

TCRdb itself ran the 5' RACE reads through MiXCR, one entry per CDR3 protein. This sample has 200,000 to 250,000 distinct CDR3 sequences, with about 7.3% found just once. These records were also assigned to another study, of yellow fever vaccine responses in identical twins.

Sequenced sample: memory (CD45RO+) T cells sorted from blood. The rearrangement links TRBV6-2 or TRBV6-3 to TRBJ2-7, with TRBD2 identical over 13 bases. The source of this sequence is a woman under 30 in good health. CDR3 residues: CASTLLAGGPNEQYF. The CDR3 region has the DNA TGTGCCAGCACCCTACTAGCGGGAGGGCCCAACGAGCAGTACTTC.